This T cell receptor beta chain comes out of a study of OX40 agonist ivuxolimab in advanced cancers. General study points: Circulating CD4+ and CD8+ T cells showed clonal expansion by week 6 at 0.1 to 3.0 mg/kg. Certain nonresponders additionally had low normalized T-cell clonal expansion. Expanded clones tended on average to be more numerous among CD8+ T cells than CD4+.

As concerns this clone: No antigen is known for it.

TCRdb's table, derived via immunoSEQ multiplex PCR, lists solely in-frame clones and lacks some. The table has approximately 66,000 clones, roughly nine tenths seen once. This clonotype originated in an adult with an advanced solid tumor such as melanoma, head and neck, liver or kidney cancer. The source material was CD4+ or CD8+ T cells sorted from blood, sampled in a trial of the OX40 agonist ivuxolimab.

The CDR3 loop reads CASSLYLNTEAFF. The CDR3 nucleotides are TGTGCCAGCAGTTTGTACCTGAACACTGAAGCTTTCTTT. V usage is TRBV27 and J usage is TRBJ1-1; D is unresolved. The CDR3 runs 13 residues. Germline lookup yields CDR1 MNHEY and CDR2 SMNVEV (reference sequence). The V end lost 3 bases, the J end lost 0 bases, and 5 bases lay between the germline ends.